The clone carrying this T cell receptor beta chain was seen a handful of times. What it binds is not known. Other nucleotide sequences in the sample specify the same CDR3. This sample was included in a study of cytomegalovirus exposure and HLA in healthy donors. Study-level background: Within an early data release were tens of millions of unique TCRs drawn from HLA-typed donors.

Germline trimming cut 0 bases from V and 0 bases from J; bases unmatched to any gene: 8. This CDR3 is 19 amino acids long. CDR1 is LGHNA and CDR2 is YSLEER in the germline V gene. PCR amplification relied on 60 Vbeta primers (plus 13 Jbeta primers). Measured with immunoSEQ multiplex PCR; TCRdb has only the in-frame clones, and not every one. The table has around 170,000 clones, more than 65% seen once. Study results and limitations: Reportedly, HLA-A and HLA-B alleles of most subjects were accurately predicted from TCR beta. In vitro work confirmed that a few CMV-associated chains recognize CMV antigens.

The TCR comes from a man aged 45-65 years in good health and CMV-seronegative. The sample taken for sequencing was PBMCs. The chain employs TRBV4-3 and TRBJ2-6, with 7 positions matching TRBD2. The CDR3 protein is CASSQDPAGRTSGANVLTF. The CDR3 nucleotides are TGCGCCAGCAGCCAAGATCCAGCGGGGCGAACCTCTGGGGCCAACGTCCTGACTTTC.